A selection of T cell receptor beta chains follows, all from one sample in a study of blood T cell repertoires in COVID-19. Repertoires were generated with immunoSEQ multiplex PCR, while TCRdb's copy carries only in-frame clones and drops some. The table records a few hundred thousand clones, just under 90% of them present only once. The sequenced material came from peripheral blood. The receptors shown here come from a woman aged 25 to 39 with COVID-19, enrolled during active disease. The CDR3 runs from the conserved cysteine through the conserved F or W. The D gene is left open where the match is weak. Part of the rows lack a size; the others show once, few, many or a class for expanded clones.

J gene | V gene | D gene | clone size | CDR3 DNA | CDR3 protein
TRBJ1-6 | TRBV19 | TRBD1 | . | TGTGCCACAACAGGGGCAGCGAATTCACCCCTCCACTTT | CATTGAANSPLHF
TRBJ2-7 | TRBV19 | TRBD1 | . | TGTGCCAGCGGCGAAGGGACAGACTACGAGCAGTACTTC | CASGEGTDYEQYF
TRBJ1-6 | TRBV19 | . | . | TGTGCCAGTAGTCTGCGGGGGACCGGGCCTAATTCACCCCTCCACTTT | CASSLRGTGPNSPLHF
TRBJ1-3 | TRBV5-6 | . | . | TGTGCCAGCAGCTTTGTAGGAAACACCATATATTTT | CASSFVGNTIYF
TRBJ2-3 | TRBV19 | TRBD2 | . | TGTGCCAGTAGTATAGGGGGAGGGTCAGATACGCAGTATTTT | CASSIGGGSDTQYF
TRBJ1-1 | TRBV4-1 | TRBD1 | . | TGCGCCAGCAGCCAAGCGAGAGCGACAGGGTCTATGGAAGCTTTCTTT | CASSQARATGSMEAFF
TRBJ1-5 | TRBV4-1 | . | . | TGCGCCAGCAGCCATTCCGGCAATCAGCCCCAGCATTTT | CASSHSGNQPQHF
TRBJ2-1 | TRBV5-5 | . | . | TGTGCCAGCAGCTTGGCCTACGGGACATCACGCCATGAGCAGTTCTTC | CASSLAYGTSRHEQFF
TRBJ1-3 | TRBV5-4 | . | . | TGTGCCAGCAGCTTGTCATACGGCAGCGAGAGCTCTGGAAACACCATATATTTT | CASSLSYGSESSGNTIYF
TRBJ1-1 | TRBV11-2 | TRBD1 | . | TGTGCCAGCAGCTCCGTCCTGGGACAGGGTGAACCTGAAGCTTTCTTT | CASSSVLGQGEPEAFF
TRBJ2-7 | TRBV7-9 | TRBD1 | . | TGTGCCAGCAGCTTAAAGGGCTCCCGGGACAGGGGGTACGAGCAGTACTTC | CASSLKGSRDRGYEQYF
TRBJ1-6 | TRBV7-9 | TRBD1 | . | TGTGCCAGCAGCAGGGGACAGGGGGGTTCACCCCTCCACTTT | CASSRGQGGSPLHF
TRBJ2-5 | TRBV7-9 | TRBD2 | once | TGTGCCAGCAGGCCCCCGGGGGGGCCATACCAAGAGACCCAGTACTTC | CASRPPGGPYQETQYF
TRBJ1-2 | TRBV7-8 | TRBD1 | . | TGTGCCAGCAGCTTAGGTCAACTAAGGGGGCATAACGGCTACACCTTC | CASSLGQLRGHNGYTF
TRBJ1-5 | TRBV3-1/TRBV3-2 | . | . | TGTGCCAGCAGCCAAGATGGGGGGTATAGCAATCAGCCCCAGCATTTT | CASSQDGGYSNQPQHF
TRBJ1-5 | TRBV27 | TRBD1 | . | TGTGCCAGGGGACAGGGGGCCTGGTGCAATCAGCCCCAGCATTTT | CARGQGAWCNQPQHF
TRBJ2-2 | TRBV19 | TRBD2 | . | TGTGCCAGTAGTATCGGAAGCGGGGTATACACCGGGGAGCTGTTTTTT | CASSIGSGVYTGELFF
TRBJ2-1 | TRBV27 | TRBD1 | . | TGTGCCAGCAGTTCCGTACGGGACAGGGTAAGGAATGAGCAGTTCTTC | CASSSVRDRVRNEQFF
TRBJ1-1 | TRBV4-1 | . | . | TGCGCCAGCAGCCCCCTGGGGCGCTCGAACACTGAAGCTTTCTTT | CASSPLGRSNTEAFF
TRBJ2-7 | TRBV4-2 | . | . | TGTGCCAGCAGCCAAGATCGAGGGACTCAGAACGAGCAGTACTTC | CASSQDRGTQNEQYF
TRBJ1-5 | TRBV6-6 | TRBD1 | . | TGTGCCAGCACGTTGGGACAGTATAGCAATCAGCCCCAGCATTTT | CASTLGQYSNQPQHF
TRBJ1-5 | TRBV5-1 | . | . | TGCGCCAGCAGCTTGGCAGGGAGCAATCAGCCCCAGCATTTT | CASSLAGSNQPQHF
TRBJ2-2 | TRBV11-2 | TRBD2 | . | TGTGCCAGCAGCCCCTCCGCGGGGGGAAGGGCCGGGGAGCTGTTTTTT | CASSPSAGGRAGELFF
TRBJ2-3 | TRBV13 | TRBD2 | . | TGTGCCAGCAGCTTAGGGACTAGCGGAGATACGCAGTATTTT | CASSLGTSGDTQYF